This TCR beta chain was identified during a study of blood T cell repertoires in COVID-19 (dated by TCRdb to the early 2020s). With regard to the full study: Samples from collaborators originated in the United States, Italy and Spain and spanned both the acute and convalescent phases of COVID-19. The samples were drawn from two sources: the first 160 participants of the ongoing ImmuneRACE study, and fewer than 1,500 subjects contributed by 6 global collaborators. The dataset comprised deeply sampled blood TCRbeta repertoires from subjects exposed to, actively infected with, or recovered from COVID-19. The repertoires were released in a freely available public database intended as a resource for research on the immune response to SARS-CoV-2. Sample metadata almost always included a de-identified subject ID, COVID-19 status, age in years and sex. The prospective study material was composed of cDNA or gDNA derived from T cells, B-cell-depleted T cells, or PBMCs. Where available, HLA class I and class II types were obtained from metadata supplied by the sample provider rather than from assay-based typing.

According to the germline V gene, CDR1 reads SGHAT and CDR2 reads FQNNGV. The CDR3, cysteine through phenylalanine, is 16 amino acids long. The kept DNA is CDR3 alone, 48 bases in frame from the first base. Trimming takes 2 bases off V and 8 bases off J; junction bases not matched to a gene: 12. In the prospective study, participants were about 18 to 100 years old, resided in about two dozen geographic areas of the United States, and were enrolled through a virtual design. To assign participants to cohorts, the prospective study relied on clinical history that participants themselves reported in a screening survey and a study questionnaire. In the prospective study, whole blood, serum and a nasopharyngeal or oropharyngeal swab were collected from each participant by mobile phlebotomists. Over a roughly 2-month period, participants in the prospective study had the option of providing additional blood draws and questionnaires. Before DNA extraction, prospective study blood samples were shipped either frozen or at room temperature.

With respect to this clone: Its antigen specificity is not known. No clone much larger than this one lies a single base away; base qualities are absent.

Study-wide findings and limitations: How much clinical and demographic metadata was included differed by source and by participant, and the metadata was provided uncurated.

The immunoSEQ Assay, a bias-controlled multiplex PCR, was used to amplify TCRbeta CDR3 regions from genomic DNA. As for how the authors treated the data: Within the assay, amplification of reference gene primers was used to estimate how many nucleated cells each sample contained. To quantify the absolute abundance of each unique TCRbeta CDR3 rearrangement, sequence reads were collapsed and filtered. For each sample, productive Simpson clonality was calculated as the square root of Simpson's diversity index over productive rearrangements. TCRdb provides this immuneACCESS table in a form limited to in-frame rearrangements. Some clones are lacking; in checked studies, under half of them reflect an unresolved V gene, and why the rest are absent is not known. V, J and clone size reflect that table, while D and trimming were determined from the DNA. Across this sample there are 220,000 or so clones, with approximately 92% seen only once. In total, the top ten clones hold roughly 3.7% of the sample.

The specimen sequenced was PBMCs or T cells enriched from blood (not recorded which). The chain is encoded by TRBV11-2 joined to TRBJ1-3; the junction holds 7 bases that match TRBD1. The clonotype was recovered from a woman between 18 and 30 years old in a cohort exposed to, infected with or recovered from COVID-19 (not recorded which). The DNA sequence reads TGTGCCAGCAGCTTACGACAGGGAAGAGTGGCGGACACCATATATTTT. This gives the protein CASSLRQGRVADTIYF.